The subject of this entry is one T cell receptor beta chain. What it recognizes is unknown. This sample was included in a study of shared clonotypes between healthy human individuals. Points from the study as a whole: Memory subsets generally showed smaller estimated richness than naive subsets did.

Replicate PCRs from sorted subsets contained roughly 190 ng DNA, which is 30,000 to 35,000 T cell genomes. Assay: immunoSEQ multiplex PCR; the TCRdb copy retains only in-frame clones and omits some. The data hold 300,000 to 400,000 clones, with about nine tenths observed a single time. Germline loops: CDR1 SGHRS, CDR2 YFSETQ. The CDR3 totals 13 residues. V gave up 5 bases and J gave up 1 base, with 9 bases separating them. V usage is TRBV5-1 and J usage is TRBJ1-2; D gene uncertain. The specimen was memory CD8+ T cells sorted from blood. The subset here: CD45RO+ cells pooled with CCR7-negative TemRA cells. This receptor was taken from a man aged 18-30 years in good health. CDR3 amino acids: CASSDEYNYGYTF. DNA of the CDR3: TGCGCCAGCAGTGATGAATATAACTATGGCTACACCTTC.